This TCR beta chain is drawn from a study of OX40 agonist ivuxolimab in advanced cancers. At the level of the study: Each patient was given ivuxolimab into a vein every 2 weeks, at 0.01 to 10 mg/kg. People in dose escalation had one of these cancers: hepatocellular carcinoma, melanoma, renal cell or head and neck cancer. Of mixed ages from about 20 to 80 and averaging roughly 66 years, the group was around 78% male.

CDR3 size: 15 residues. J was trimmed by 6 bases and V by 3 bases; bases with no gene match: 4. CDR1 and CDR2 (germline): SGHNT, YENEEA. The assay was immunoSEQ multiplex PCR, and TCRdb's table has in-frame clones only and misses some. The repertoire has about 77,000 clones, around nine tenths of them found once; the top ten carry roughly 6.3%. This specimen was CD4+ or CD8+ T cells sorted from blood, taken in a trial of the OX40 agonist ivuxolimab. The TCR was taken from an adult with an advanced solid tumor such as melanoma, head and neck, liver or kidney cancer. This chain connects TRBV11-3 to TRBJ2-1; the match to TRBD2 covers 11 bases. CDR3: CASSFLAGGANEQFF. CDR3 DNA sequence: TGTGCCAGCAGCTTTCTAGCGGGAGGCGCCAATGAGCAGTTCTTC.